This T cell receptor (beta chain) was obtained from a study of T cells in Graves' hyperthyroidism and ophthalmopathy. Study results and caveats: Most thyroid clonotypes with frequency above 0.001 were detected in blood.

With regard to this clonotype: Its antigen is currently unknown.

Aged 18 to 65, the patients had hyperthyroidism that was newly diagnosed and had lasted under 2 months. This CDR3 is 14 amino acids long. The germline V gene encodes CDR1 ENHRY and CDR2 SYGVKD. The investigators amplified TCR beta CDR3 regions from RNA transcripts. RT-PCR in the first round (using the HTBI primer set) targeted the TCR CDR3. TCRdb called the multiplex PCR reads again in MiXCR, with one record for every CDR3 protein. Here the sample spans approximately 500,000 distinct CDR3 sequences, roughly 46% being singletons. This clonotype originated in a woman under 30 with Graves' hyperthyroidism. The specimen was peripheral blood or thyroid tissue (not recorded which). The V gene is TRBV10-3, the J gene TRBJ2-7, with TRBD2 matching 11 bases. The CDR3 is CATPGTSGSYEQYF. CDR3 in DNA: TGTGCTACGCCCGGGACTAGCGGATCCTACGAGCAGTACTTC.